These 3 T cell receptor beta chains originate from one sample sequenced in a study of blood T cell repertoires in COVID-19. Clones were read by immunoSEQ multiplex PCR, and TCRdb kept only the in-frame ones, dropping some. Of under 500,000 clones in the sample, 80% to 90% are singletons; the top ten hold roughly 1.1%. Sequenced input: PBMCs or T cells enriched from blood (not recorded which). The receptors originated from a man aged 25 to 45 who had recovered from COVID-19.

The V call is TRBV19, the J call TRBJ2-1; D is possibly TRBD2 (6 bases). The V and J ends lost 3 bases and 7 bases respectively, with 13 bases between them. The CDR3 sequence is 14 residues long. Germline loops: CDR1 LNHDA, CDR2 SQIVND (reference sequence). The CDR3 sequence: CASSISGLTNEQFF. The CDR3 DNA follows: TGTGCCAGTAGTATTAGCGGTCTTACGAATGAGCAGTTCTTC.

The chain links TRBV7-2 to TRBJ1-1, with D perhaps matching TRBD1 (5 bases). With 11 bases removed from V and 1 base from J, the gap between germline ends came to 14 bases. Germline-derived CDR1 and CDR2 are SGHTA and FQGNSA. The CDR3 is made up of 13 amino acids. The CDR3 bases are TGTGCCGAGACTCTGACAGCGAACACTGAAGCTTTCTTT. This translates into CAETLTANTEAFF.

On this clone itself: Germline and junction disagree at one end, which may indicate a read error. The chain links TRBV7-7 to TRBJ2-1; 9 positions agree with TRBD2. The germline CDR1 and CDR2 sequences are SSHAT and FNYEAQ (reference sequence). CDR3 length: 16 amino acids. The CDR3 sequence: CASSLGSAGGVDEQFF. The CDR3 nucleotides are TGTGCTAGCAGCTTAGGTTCGGCGGGAGGGGTTGATGAGCAGTTCTTC.